This TCR beta chain appears in the sequencing data of a study of human T cells and chemical hapten exposure. Findings of the study overall: Among TCRs, those above 1 in 1000 frequency were unaffected by DPC sensitization.

V lost 0 bases, J lost 3 bases, and 12 bases lay in between. The germline CDR1 and CDR2 sequences are LNHNV and YYDKDF (reference sequence). This CDR3 is built from 15 residues. A remark on this clonotype: Its antigen is unknown.

One entry per CDR3 protein, called by TCRdb with MiXCR from the 5' RACE reads. Of roughly 81,000 distinct CDR3 sequences in the sample, 7.7% were seen once. The starting material, unfractionated whole blood, was used for total RNA extraction. This receptor was obtained from a male donor in good health. The chain combines TRBV15 with TRBJ2-7; no definite D call. CDR3 amino acids: CATSRDRIISYEQYF. The CDR3 DNA reads as TGTGCCACCAGCAGAGATCGAATCATCAGCTACGAGCAGTACTTC.